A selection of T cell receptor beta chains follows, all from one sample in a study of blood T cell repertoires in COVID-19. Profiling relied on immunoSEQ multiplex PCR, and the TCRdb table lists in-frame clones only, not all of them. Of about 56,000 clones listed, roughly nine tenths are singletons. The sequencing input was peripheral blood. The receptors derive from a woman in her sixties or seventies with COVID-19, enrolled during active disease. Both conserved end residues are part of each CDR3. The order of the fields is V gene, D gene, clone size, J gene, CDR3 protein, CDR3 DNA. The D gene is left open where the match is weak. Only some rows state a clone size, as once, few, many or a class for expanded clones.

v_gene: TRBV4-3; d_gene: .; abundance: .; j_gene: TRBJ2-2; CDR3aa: CASSQDTGNTGELFF; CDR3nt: TGCGCCAGCAGCCAAGATACAGGGAACACCGGGGAGCTGTTTTTT
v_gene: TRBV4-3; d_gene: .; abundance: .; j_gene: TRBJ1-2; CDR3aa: CASSQALEGYGYTF; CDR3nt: TGCGCCAGCAGCCAAGCTTTAGAGGGCTATGGCTACACCTTC
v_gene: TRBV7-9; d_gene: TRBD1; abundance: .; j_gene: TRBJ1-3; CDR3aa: CASSNTGTGNKNTIYF; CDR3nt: TGTGCCAGCAGCAACACCGGGACAGGGAACAAAAACACCATATATTTT
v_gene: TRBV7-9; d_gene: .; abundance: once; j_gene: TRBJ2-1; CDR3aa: CASSTRGANYNEQFF; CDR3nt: TGTGCCAGCAGCACCCGGGGGGCCAATTACAATGAGCAGTTCTTC
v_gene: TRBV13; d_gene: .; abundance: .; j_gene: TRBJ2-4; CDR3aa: CASSPGNIQYF; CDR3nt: TGTGCCAGCAGCCCCGGAAACATTCAGTACTTC
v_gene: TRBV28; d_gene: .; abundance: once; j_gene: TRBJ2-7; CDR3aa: CASSGTREQYF; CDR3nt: TGTGCCAGCAGCGGGACACGCGAGCAGTACTTC
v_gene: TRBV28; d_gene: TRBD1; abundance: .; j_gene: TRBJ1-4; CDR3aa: CASSLATGAGEKLFF; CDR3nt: TGTGCCAGCAGTTTGGCGACAGGGGCGGGTGAAAAACTGTTTTTT
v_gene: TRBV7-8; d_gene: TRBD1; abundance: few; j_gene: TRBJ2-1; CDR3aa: CASNDSPGQTNEQFF; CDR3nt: TGTGCCAGCAACGATTCACCGGGACAGACCAATGAGCAGTTCTTC
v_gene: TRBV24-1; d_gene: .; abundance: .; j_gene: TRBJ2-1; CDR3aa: CATSVGDGSSYNEQFF; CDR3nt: TGTGCCACCAGTGTTGGAGACGGGAGCTCCTACAATGAGCAGTTCTTC
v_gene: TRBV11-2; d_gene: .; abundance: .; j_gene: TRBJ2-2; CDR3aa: CASSLAGELGGLFF; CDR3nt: TGTGCCAGCAGCTTAGCGGGGGAGTTGGGTGGGCTGTTTTTT